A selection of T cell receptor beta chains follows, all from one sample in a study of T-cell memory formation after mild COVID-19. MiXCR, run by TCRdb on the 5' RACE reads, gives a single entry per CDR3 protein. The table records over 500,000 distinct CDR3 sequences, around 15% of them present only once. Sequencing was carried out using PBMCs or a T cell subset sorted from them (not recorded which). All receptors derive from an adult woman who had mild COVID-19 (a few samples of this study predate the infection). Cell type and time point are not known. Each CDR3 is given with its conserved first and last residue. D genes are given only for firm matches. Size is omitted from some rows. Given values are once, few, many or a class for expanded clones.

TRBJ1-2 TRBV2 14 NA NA CASSVEGVGYGYTF TGTGCCAGCAGTGTTGAAGGAGTTGGATATGGCTACACCTTC
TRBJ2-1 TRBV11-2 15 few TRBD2 CASSLDWLAGGEQFF TGTGCCAGCAGCTTAGATTGGCTAGCGGGCGGGGAGCAGTTCTTC
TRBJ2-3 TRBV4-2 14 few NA CASSRTIHTDTQYF TGTGCCAGCAGCCGTACGATTCACACAGATACGCAGTATTTT
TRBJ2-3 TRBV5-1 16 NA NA CASSFLTGTGTDTQYF TGCGCCAGCAGCTTTCTGACAGGTACCGGCACAGATACGCAGTATTTT
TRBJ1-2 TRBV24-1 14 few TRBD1 CATYSGTGEPGYTF TGTGCCACGTATTCCGGGACAGGGGAACCTGGCTACACCTTC
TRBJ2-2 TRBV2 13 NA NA CASTQSNTGELFF TGTGCCAGCACACAGTCGAACACCGGGGAGCTGTTTTTT
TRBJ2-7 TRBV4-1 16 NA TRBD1 CASSQDGDRSSYEQYF TGCGCCAGCAGCCAAGATGGGGACAGGAGCTCCTACGAGCAGTACTTC
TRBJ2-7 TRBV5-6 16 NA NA CASSLGTGGGSYEQYF TGTGCCAGCAGCTTGGGGACAGGCGGGGGGTCCTACGAGCAGTACTTC
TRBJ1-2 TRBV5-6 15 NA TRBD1 CASSRTGGVFYGYTF TGTGCCAGCAGCCGGACAGGGGGCGTCTTCTATGGCTACACCTTC
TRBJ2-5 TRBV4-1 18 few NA CASSQRENVLGVQETQYF TGCGCCAGCAGCCAACGGGAAAACGTACTAGGCGTCCAAGAGACCCAGTACTTC
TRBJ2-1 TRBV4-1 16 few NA CASSQDRTASYNEQFF TGCGCCAGCAGCCAAGATCGGACAGCCTCCTACAATGAGCAGTTCTTC
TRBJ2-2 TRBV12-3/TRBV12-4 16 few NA CASSLRSIANTGELFF TGTGCCAGCAGTTTAAGGAGTATCGCGAACACCGGGGAGCTGTTTTTT
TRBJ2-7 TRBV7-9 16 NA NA CASSLPYSGGTYEQYF TGTGCCAGCAGCTTACCATATTCTGGCGGGACCTACGAGCAGTACTTC
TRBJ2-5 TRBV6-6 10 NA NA CASSSETQYF TGTGCCAGCAGTTCAGAGACCCAGTACTTC
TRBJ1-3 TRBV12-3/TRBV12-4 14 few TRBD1 CASSWTGIGNTIYF TGTGCCAGCAGTTGGACAGGGATCGGAAACACCATATATTTT
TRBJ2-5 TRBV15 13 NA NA CATSNPPRETQYF TGTGCCACCAGCAACCCGCCCAGGGAGACCCAGTACTTC
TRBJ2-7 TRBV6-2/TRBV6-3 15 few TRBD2 CAMRAGTSGNEVEDF TGTGCTATGCGGGCCGGGACTAGCGGGAATGAAGTGGAGGACTTC